This T cell receptor beta chain was documented in a study of T cells in tumors and immune-related adverse events. CDR1 is SGHVS, CDR2 FNYEAQ, per germline. The CDR3 sequence is 14 residues long. Profiled with immunoSEQ multiplex PCR; TCRdb holds only in-frame clones, not every one. Of about 11,000 clones in the sample, around 93% were seen once. A remark on this clone: A read error may produce the germline difference seen at one junction end.

The rearrangement joins TRBV7-6 to TRBJ2-5; D call uncertain. The origin of this receptor is a female donor with metastatic renal cell carcinoma. Specimen: lymph node tissue, collected from a patient treated with anti-PD-1 therapy. In nucleotides, the CDR3 is TGTGCCAGCAGCTTCCGACGGGCCCAAGAAACCCAGTACTTC. This translates into CASSFRRAQETQYF.